These 30 T cell receptor beta chains were sequenced from one sample in a study of blood T cell repertoires in COVID-19. Assay used: immunoSEQ multiplex PCR; TCRdb lists only in-frame clones, some missing. The table has about 200,000 clones, about nine tenths seen once. The sequenced sample consisted of peripheral blood. These receptors were collected from a middle-aged man with acute or convalescent COVID-19.

The rearrangement joins TRBV6-1 to TRBJ1-1; no reliable D call. This CDR3 comprises 13 residues. The ends were cut back, 1 base at V and 5 bases at J, with 8 bases in the middle. CDR1 and CDR2 from the germline V gene are MNHNS and SASEGT. CDR3 amino acids: CASSEGVGTEAFF. The CDR3 DNA reads TGTGCCAGCAGTGAAGGGGTCGGGACTGAAGCTTTCTTT.

The chain has TRBV2 and TRBJ1-2, with 9 positions matching TRBD1. CDR1 and CDR2 from the germline V gene are SNHLY and FYNNEI. Unmatched junction bases numbered 12, after V lost 4 bases and J lost 12 bases. CDR3 size: 14 residues. CDR3 loop: CASSGTGVYRGHTF. The CDR3 bases are TGTGCCAGCAGTGGGACAGGGGTTTATCGGGGCCACACCTTC.

The J gene is TRBJ1-2, the V gene TRBV19; D is undetermined. The length of the CDR3 is 14 residues. The V gene lost 4 bases and the J gene lost 1 base, with 10 bases spanning the gap. Germline assignment: CDR1 LNHDA and CDR2 SQIVND (reference sequence). CDR3 DNA sequence: TGTGCCAGTAGTACCGGGATACTTAACTATGGCTACACCTTC. Its protein is CASSTGILNYGYTF.

The V gene is TRBV6-5, the J gene TRBJ1-2; 8 bases are a match to TRBD1. The CDR3 consists of 14 residues. CDR1 is MNHEY and CDR2 is SVGAGI in the germline V gene. V trimming: 6 bases; J trimming: 7 bases; junction bases outside the gene matches: 10. The CDR3 DNA follows: TGTGCCAGCAGGCAGGGGGCATCGGAATCTGGCTACACCTTC. The encoded protein is CASRQGASESGYTF.

In DNA, the CDR3 is TGCGCCAGCAGCTTAAAGGGACAGGGTTTCCACGAGCAGTACTTC. Translation gives CASSLKGQGFHEQYF. The chain carries TRBV5-1 and TRBJ2-7, with 9 bases lining up with TRBD1. Germline V gene lookup returns CDR1 SGHRS and CDR2 YFSETQ. The V gene end was trimmed by 2 bases and the J gene end by 5 bases; junction bases not matched to a gene: 8. This CDR3 comprises 15 residues.

The chain joins TRBV15 to TRBJ1-5; tentative D call: TRBD1 (5 bases). CDR1 is LNHNV, CDR2 YYDKDF, per germline (reference sequence). This CDR3 comprises 15 residues. V was clipped by 0 bases and J by 7 bases, with 13 bases between them. The CDR3 DNA reads as TGTGCCACCAGCAGAGATCGGCAGGGATGGCAGCCCCAGCATTTT. It translates to CATSRDRQGWQPQHF.

V is TRBV5-1 and J is TRBJ2-7, with 7 bases matching TRBD1. There are 13 residues in the CDR3. Looked up from germline, CDR1 is SGHRS and CDR2 is YFSETQ. J gave up 7 bases and V 0 bases, and 4 bases lay outside the gene matches. In nucleotides, the CDR3 is TGCGCCAGCAGCTTGGTGGCAGGGGGAGAGCAGTACTTC. Amino acid sequence: CASSLVAGGEQYF.

This clone was observed once. Here the CDR3 reads CASSPSTGVGNYGYTF. CDR3 coding DNA: TGTGCCAGCTCACCGTCGACAGGGGTAGGGAACTATGGCTACACCTTC. The chain joins TRBV18 to TRBJ1-2; TRBD1 aligns across 8 bases. V was pared by 3 bases and J by 2 bases, with 8 bases of the junction left unmatched. The CDR3 is made up of 16 amino acids. Looked up from germline, CDR1 is KGHSH and CDR2 is LQKENI.

V is TRBV6-1 and J is TRBJ1-4, with D possibly being TRBD1 (5 bases). Looked up from germline, CDR1 is MNHNS and CDR2 is SASEGT. The length of the CDR3 is 12 residues. Trimming stripped 2 bases from V and 8 bases from J, with 6 bases between. CDR3 in amino acids: CASSERGEKLFF. The CDR3 DNA sequence: TGTGCCAGCAGTGAAAGGGGCGAAAAACTGTTTTTT.

On this clone: At one end, the junction sequence differs from germline, possibly due to a read error. This chain joins TRBV10-3 and TRBJ1-5, with TRBD1 as a possible D gene (5 bases). The V gene's germline CDR1 is ENHRY and CDR2 SYGVKD. The CDR3 sequence is 11 residues long. The CDR3 nucleotides are TGTGCCGTCGGGGGGGATCAGGCCCAGCATTTT. This gives the protein CAVGGDQAQHF.

This chain joins TRBV7-9 and TRBJ2-5, with 7 bases that match TRBD1. The CDR3 has 14 amino acids. CDR1 and CDR2 from the germline V gene are SEHNR and FQNEAQ (reference sequence). The J segment lost 5 bases and the V segment lost 5 bases, leaving 8 bases of the junction unmatched. The CDR3 reads CASSNTGVAETQYF. The CDR3 bases are TGTGCCAGCAGCAACACAGGGGTCGCGGAGACCCAGTACTTC.

The chain recombines TRBV10-2 with TRBJ2-3; maybe TRBD2 (6 bases). Germline CDR1 is WSHSY and CDR2 is SAAADI. The ends were cut back, 3 bases at V and 6 bases at J, with 19 bases in the middle. CDR3 length equals 16 residues. The chain's CDR3 is CASSEGMRGLEDTQYF. The CDR3 coding sequence is TGCGCCAGCAGTGAAGGTATGCGGGGCCTTGAGGATACGCAGTATTTT.

The gene calls are TRBV19 and TRBJ2-7, with D perhaps matching TRBD2 (7 bases). Deletions cut 1 base from V and 3 bases from J, with 16 bases between. The CDR3 sequence is 16 residues long. Germline CDR1 LNHDA, CDR2 SQIVND (reference sequence). CDR3 sequence reads: CASSIGSGGPNYEQYF. DNA for the CDR3: TGTGCCAGTAGTATAGGTTCCGGGGGGCCTAACTACGAGCAGTACTTC.

The V call is TRBV19, the J call TRBJ2-1, with 8 bases lining up with TRBD1. V lost 3 bases to trimming and J lost 4 bases; unmatched junction nucleotides: 5. Looked up from germline, CDR1 is LNHDA and CDR2 is SQIVND (reference sequence). The CDR3 runs 15 residues. DNA of the CDR3: TGTGCCAGTAGTATGGGGGACAGGCGATACAATGAGCAGTTCTTC. It specifies CASSMGDRRYNEQFF.

The chain employs TRBV6-1 and TRBJ1-4, with 7 positions matching TRBD1. The CDR3 has 14 amino acids. V lost 1 base, J lost 4 bases, and 0 bases stayed unmatched. CDR1 is MNHNS, CDR2 SASEGT, per germline. CDR3 DNA: TGTGCCAGCAGTGAAGGGGACAGTAATGAAAAACTGTTTTTT. Its translation is CASSEGDSNEKLFF.

The chain recombines TRBV5-1 with TRBJ2-3, with 9 bases fitting TRBD2. The junction had 9 bases not matched to a gene; V was cut back by 0 bases and J by 1 base. The CDR3 sequence is 18 residues long. Germline lookup yields CDR1 SGHRS and CDR2 YFSETQ. The CDR3 protein is CASSLGSLSSGGTDTQYF. The CDR3 region has the DNA TGCGCCAGCAGCTTGGGGTCCCTGTCTAGCGGGGGCACAGATACGCAGTATTTT.

The J gene is TRBJ1-2, the V gene TRBV19; 9 bases are shared with TRBD1. The CDR3 has 17 amino acids. Germline V gene sequence: CDR1 LNHDA, CDR2 SQIVND (reference sequence). Trimming cost V 6 bases and J 2 bases; bases outside gene matches: 13. The CDR3 DNA follows: TGTGCCAGTAGCTCCTCTCTAACAGGGGGCAGAAACTATGGCTACACCTTC. It codes for CASSSSLTGGRNYGYTF.

V and J are TRBV7-9 and TRBJ1-5; perhaps TRBD1 as D (5 bases). The CDR3 has 15 amino acids. The germline V gene encodes CDR1 SEHNR and CDR2 FQNEAQ (reference sequence). V was pared by 5 bases and J by 2 bases, with 13 bases between. The CDR3 DNA reads TGTGCCAGCAGCCCCCGGGGGGATCGCAATCAGCCCCAGCATTTT. The encoded protein is CASSPRGDRNQPQHF. Drawing the rest from reference TRBV7-9 and TRBJ1-5, the complete variable domain is DTGVSQNPRHKITKRGQNVTFRCDPISEHNRLYWYRQTLGQGPEFLTYFQNEAQLEKSRLLSDRFSAERPKGSFSTLEIQRTEQGDSAMYLCASSPRGDRNQPQHFGDGTRLSIL.

The rearrangement links TRBV15 to TRBJ2-5, with 14 bases aligning to TRBD2. CDR1 is LNHNV, CDR2 YYDKDF, per germline (reference sequence). Losses at the gene ends were 3 bases for V and 5 bases for J; bases not matched to a gene: 8. The length of the CDR3 is 17 residues. CDR3 residues: CATSRGTSGGRSETQYF. In DNA form, the CDR3 reads TGTGCCACCAGCAGGGGGACTAGCGGGGGCCGGTCGGAGACCCAGTACTTC.

The V and J genes are TRBV3-1 (or the pseudogene TRBV3-2) and TRBJ2-2; a possible D gene is TRBD1 (6 bases). CDR3 length: 14 residues. V was trimmed by 6 bases and J by 1 base, leaving 9 bases between them. Germline-derived CDR1 and CDR2 are LGHDT and YNNKEL (reference sequence). This CDR3 is CASRLTGNTGELFF. CDR3 nucleotides: TGTGCCAGCAGACTGACAGGGAACACCGGGGAGCTGTTTTTT.

The chain recombines TRBV7-9 with TRBJ1-2; perhaps TRBD1 as D (5 bases). The V gene lost 1 base and the J gene lost 8 bases, with 17 bases spanning the gap. Germline V gene lookup returns CDR1 SEHNR and CDR2 FQNEAQ (reference sequence). The CDR3 is 15 residues long. Here the CDR3 DNA reads TGTGCCAGCAGCTTAGATCCGGGGGGATCGTCGGGCTACACCTTC. It specifies CASSLDPGGSSGYTF.

The V call is TRBV6-1, the J call TRBJ1-5; possibly TRBD1 for D (6 bases). With 1 base removed from V and 0 bases from J, the gap between germline ends came to 10 bases. The CDR3 consists of 16 residues. The V gene's germline CDR1 is MNHNS and CDR2 SASEGT. CDR3 protein: CASSEGGGYSNQPQHF. DNA of the CDR3: TGTGCCAGCAGTGAAGGAGGGGGTTATAGCAATCAGCCCCAGCATTTT.

The chain combines TRBV5-1 with TRBJ2-1; 12 nucleotides agree with TRBD1. The V gene's germline CDR1 is SGHRS and CDR2 YFSETQ. The junction had 5 bases not matched to a gene; V was cut back by 3 bases and J by 7 bases. The CDR3 contains 15 residues. The CDR3 region is CASSSGQGAPNEQFF. The CDR3 DNA reads TGCGCCAGCAGCTCGGGACAGGGGGCGCCGAATGAGCAGTTCTTC.

The rearrangement joins TRBV5-6 to TRBJ1-1; 9 bases map to TRBD1. V was clipped by 3 bases and J by 5 bases; unmatched bases: 5. Germline V gives CDR1 SGHDT, CDR2 YYEEEE. The CDR3 is 14 amino acids. For the CDR3, the DNA is TGTGCCAGCAGCTGGGGACAGGGATGGACTGAAGCTTTCTTT. It translates to CASSWGQGWTEAFF.

The chain uses TRBV6-5 and TRBJ1-1, with D possibly being TRBD1 (6 bases). The germline gives CDR1 MNHEY, CDR2 SVGAGI. CDR3 length: 12 residues. V shed 5 bases and J shed 4 bases, with 8 bases lying between them. The CDR3 loop is CASSRGFTEAFF. Written as DNA, the CDR3 is TGTGCCAGCAGTAGGGGGTTCACTGAAGCTTTCTTT.

This chain links TRBV7-8 with TRBJ1-5; 7 bases fit TRBD1. CDR1 and CDR2 (germline): SGHVS, FQNEAQ. The CDR3 has 15 residues. The V and J ends lost 5 bases and 6 bases, in that order; junction bases with no gene match: 10. The CDR3 is CASSHYRGLGQPQHF. Here the CDR3 DNA reads TGTGCCAGCAGCCACTACAGGGGCCTGGGTCAGCCCCAGCATTTT.

This chain uses TRBV18 with TRBJ2-2, with TRBD1 identical over 9 bases. The V segment lost 3 bases and the J segment 6 bases; nucleotides outside the gene matches: 2. The CDR3 sequence is 14 residues long. Germline V gives CDR1 KGHSH, CDR2 LQKENI. This CDR3 reads CASSPDRGAGELFF. The DNA of the CDR3 is TGTGCCAGCTCACCTGACAGGGGGGCCGGGGAGCTGTTTTTT.

V is TRBV15 and J is TRBJ1-2; 8 nucleotides agree with TRBD1. This CDR3 region has 16 residues. The V and J ends lost 0 bases and 5 bases, in that order; junction bases with no gene match: 8. Per the germline V gene, CDR1 is LNHNV and CDR2 is YYDKDF (reference sequence). CDR3: CATSRDRAGGAYGYTF. The CDR3 bases are TGTGCCACCAGCAGAGATAGGGCAGGGGGCGCGTATGGCTACACCTTC.

This clone occurred once. The gene calls are TRBV11-3 and TRBJ1-1; D unclear. There are 19 residues in the CDR3. The germline V and J ends were trimmed by 5 bases and 0 bases, with 25 bases remaining between them. Germline CDR1 and CDR2: SGHNT and YENEEA. In nucleotides, the CDR3 is TGTGCCAGCAGCAACTTTTTCCCTCGAACGCGAGGAATGAACACTGAAGCTTTCTTT. As protein: CASSNFFPRTRGMNTEAFF. Drawing the rest from reference TRBV11-3 and TRBJ1-1, the complete variable domain is EAGVVQSPRYKIIEKKQPVAFWCNPISGHNTLYWYLQNLGQGPELLIRYENEEAVDDSQLPKDRFSAERLKGVDSTLKIQPAELGDSAVYLCASSNFFPRTRGMNTEAFFGQGTRLTVV.

J is TRBJ1-2 and V is TRBV2, with TRBD1 matching over 7 bases. The germline V gene has CDR1 SNHLY and CDR2 FYNNEI. CDR3 length: 13 amino acids. With 5 bases clipped from V and 3 bases from J, the junction kept 3 bases outside the gene matches. For the CDR3, the DNA is TGTGCCAGCAGTAGACAGGGAGACTATGGCTACACCTTC. Amino acids: CASSRQGDYGYTF.